This TCR beta chain derives from a study of cytomegalovirus exposure and HLA in healthy donors. The study ran its PCR with 60 Vbeta and 13 Jbeta primers. Sequencing used immunoSEQ multiplex PCR; TCRdb keeps in-frame clones, though not all of them. The sample consists of some 110,000 clones, roughly 73% of them appearing once. The source is a man aged 40-49 years in good health and CMV-seronegative. Sample: PBMCs.

The CDR3 reads CASSLRGGSNTGELFF. The CDR3 DNA follows: TGTGCCAGCAGCTTAAGAGGGGGATCGAACACCGGGGAGCTGTTTTTT. The chain is built from TRBV13 and TRBJ2-2, with a tentative D call TRBD1 (6 bases). This CDR3 comprises 16 residues. V was pared by 2 bases and J by 0 bases, with 10 bases between. CDR1 is PRHDT, CDR2 FYEKMQ, per germline (reference sequence).